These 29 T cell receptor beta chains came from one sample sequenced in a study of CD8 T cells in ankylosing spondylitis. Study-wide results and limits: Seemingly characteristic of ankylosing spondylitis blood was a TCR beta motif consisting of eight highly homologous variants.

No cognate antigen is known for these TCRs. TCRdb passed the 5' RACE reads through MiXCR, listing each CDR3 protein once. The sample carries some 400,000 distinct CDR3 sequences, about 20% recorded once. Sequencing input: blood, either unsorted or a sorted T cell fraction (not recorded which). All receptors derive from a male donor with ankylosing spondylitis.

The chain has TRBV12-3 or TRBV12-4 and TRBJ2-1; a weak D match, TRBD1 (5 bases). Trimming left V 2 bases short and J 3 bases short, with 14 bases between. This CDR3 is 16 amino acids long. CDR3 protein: CASSLLGSRDYNEQFF. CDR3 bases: TGTGCCAGCAGTTTATTGGGTAGCAGGGACTACAATGAGCAGTTCTTC.

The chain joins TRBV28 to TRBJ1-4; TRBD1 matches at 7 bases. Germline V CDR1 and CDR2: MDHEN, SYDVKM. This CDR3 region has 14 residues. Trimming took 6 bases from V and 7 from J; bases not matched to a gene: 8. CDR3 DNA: TGTGCCAGCAGCCAACAGGGGTGGGCTGAAAAACTGTTTTTT. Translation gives CASSQQGWAEKLFF. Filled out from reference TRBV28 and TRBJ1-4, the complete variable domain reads DVKVTQSSRYLVKRTGEKVFLECVQDMDHENMFWYRQDPGLGLRLIYFSYDVKMKEKGDIPEGYSVSREKKERFSLILESASTNQTSMYLCASSQQGWAEKLFFGSGTQLSVL.

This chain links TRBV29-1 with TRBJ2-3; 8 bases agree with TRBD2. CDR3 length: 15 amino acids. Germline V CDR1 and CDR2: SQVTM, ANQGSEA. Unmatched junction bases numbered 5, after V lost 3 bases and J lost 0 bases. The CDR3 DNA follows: TGCAGCGTTGATCGGCGGGGGGAGAGCACAGATACGCAGTATTTT. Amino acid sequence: CSVDRRGESTDTQYF.

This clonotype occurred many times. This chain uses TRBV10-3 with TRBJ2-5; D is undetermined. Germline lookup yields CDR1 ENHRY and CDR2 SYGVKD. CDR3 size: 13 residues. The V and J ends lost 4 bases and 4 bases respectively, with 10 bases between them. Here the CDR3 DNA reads TGTGCCATCAGTGTTGCTGGCCCAGAGACCCAGTACTTC. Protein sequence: CAISVAGPETQYF.

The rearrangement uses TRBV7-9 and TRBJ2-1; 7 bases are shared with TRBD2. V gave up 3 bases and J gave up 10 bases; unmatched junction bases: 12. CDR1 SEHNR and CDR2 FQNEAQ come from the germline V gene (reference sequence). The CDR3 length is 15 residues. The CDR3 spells CASSLGSGPISEQFF. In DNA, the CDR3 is TGTGCCAGCAGCTTGGGTAGCGGGCCCATCTCGGAGCAGTTCTTC.

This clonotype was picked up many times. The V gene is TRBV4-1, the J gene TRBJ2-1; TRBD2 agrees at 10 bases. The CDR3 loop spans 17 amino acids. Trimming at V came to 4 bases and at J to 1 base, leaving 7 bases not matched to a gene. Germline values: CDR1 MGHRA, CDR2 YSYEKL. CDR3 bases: TGCGCCAGCAGCCCTCACCTAGCGGGAGTATCCTACAATGAGCAGTTCTTC. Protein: CASSPHLAGVSYNEQFF.

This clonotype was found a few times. The CDR3 coding sequence is TGTGCCAGCACTCCGGCCAGGAGTACGCAGTATTTT. Translating gives CASTPARSTQYF. This chain joins TRBV12-3 or TRBV12-4 and TRBJ2-3; D is undetermined. CDR3 length: 12 amino acids. Trimming pared 7 bases from V and 8 bases from J, leaving 13 bases between.

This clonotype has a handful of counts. The chain's CDR3 is CASSPIPTSPLHEQFF. CDR3 coding DNA: TGTGCCAGCTCCCCTATCCCGACTAGCCCCCTTCATGAGCAGTTCTTC. V gene TRBV18 combines with J gene TRBJ2-1; TRBD2 agrees at 7 bases. The length of the CDR3 is 16 residues. V gave up 6 bases and J gave up 8 bases; unmatched junction bases: 16. From germline, CDR1 is KGHSH and CDR2 LQKENI.

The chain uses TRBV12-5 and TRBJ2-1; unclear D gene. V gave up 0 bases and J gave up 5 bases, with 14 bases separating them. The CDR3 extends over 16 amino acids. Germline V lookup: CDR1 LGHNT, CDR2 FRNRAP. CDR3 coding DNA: TGTGCTAGTGGTTTGGTACGGGCGGTATACAACAATGAGCAGTTCTTC. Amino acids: CASGLVRAVYNNEQFF.

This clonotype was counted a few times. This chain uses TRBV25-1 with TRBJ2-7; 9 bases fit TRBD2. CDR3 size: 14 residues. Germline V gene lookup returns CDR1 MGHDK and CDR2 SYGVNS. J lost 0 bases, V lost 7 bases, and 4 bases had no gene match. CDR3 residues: CASTRAGGSYEQYF. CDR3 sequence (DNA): TGTGCCAGCACCAGAGCGGGAGGCTCCTACGAGCAGTACTTC.

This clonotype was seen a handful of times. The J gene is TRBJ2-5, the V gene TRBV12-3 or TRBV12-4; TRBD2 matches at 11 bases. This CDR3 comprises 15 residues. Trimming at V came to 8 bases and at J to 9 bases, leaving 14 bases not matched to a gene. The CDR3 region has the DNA TGTGCCAGCGGATTTGGGACTAGCGGAGGGGGGGCCCAGTACTTC. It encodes CASGFGTSGGGAQYF.

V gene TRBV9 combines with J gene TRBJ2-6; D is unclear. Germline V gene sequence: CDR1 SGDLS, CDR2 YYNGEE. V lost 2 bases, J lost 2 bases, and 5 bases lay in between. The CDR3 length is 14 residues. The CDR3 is CASSVSPGANVLTF. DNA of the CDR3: TGTGCCAGCAGCGTGAGTCCTGGGGCCAACGTCCTGACTTTC.

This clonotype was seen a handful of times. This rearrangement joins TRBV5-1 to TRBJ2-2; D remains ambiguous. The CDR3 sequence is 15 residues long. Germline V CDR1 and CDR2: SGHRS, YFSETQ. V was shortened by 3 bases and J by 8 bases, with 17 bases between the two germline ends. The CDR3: CASSSVVVVGGELFF. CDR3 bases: TGCGCCAGCAGCTCCGTGGTAGTAGTCGGTGGGGAGCTGTTTTTT.

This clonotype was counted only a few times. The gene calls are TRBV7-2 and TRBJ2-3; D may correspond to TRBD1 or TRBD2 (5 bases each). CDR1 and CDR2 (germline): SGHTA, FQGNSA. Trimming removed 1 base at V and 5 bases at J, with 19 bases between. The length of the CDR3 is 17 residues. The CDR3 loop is CASSLGGVGPLGDTQYF. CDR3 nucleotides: TGTGCCAGCAGCTTAGGAGGGGTGGGTCCCCTCGGAGATACGCAGTATTTT.

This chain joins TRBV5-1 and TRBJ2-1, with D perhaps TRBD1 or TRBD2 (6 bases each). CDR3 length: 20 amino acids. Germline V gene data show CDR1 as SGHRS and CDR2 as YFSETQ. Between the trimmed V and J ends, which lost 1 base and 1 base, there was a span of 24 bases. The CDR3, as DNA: TGCGCCAGCAGCTTGTACGATTGGGGGGCCGGCGGGACGTCCTACAATGAGCAGTTCTTC. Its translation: CASSLYDWGAGGTSYNEQFF.

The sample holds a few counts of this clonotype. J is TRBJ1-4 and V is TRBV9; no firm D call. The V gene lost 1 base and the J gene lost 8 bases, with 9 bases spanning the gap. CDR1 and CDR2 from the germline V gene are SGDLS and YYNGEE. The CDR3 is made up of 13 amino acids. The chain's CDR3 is CASSVNPDEKLFF. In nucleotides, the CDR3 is TGTGCCAGCAGCGTAAATCCTGACGAAAAACTGTTTTTT. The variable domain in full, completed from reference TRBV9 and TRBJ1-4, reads DSGVTQTPKHLITATGQRVTLRCSPRSGDLSVYWYQQSLDQGLQFLIQYYNGEERAKGNILERFSAQQFPDLHSELNLSSLELGDSALYFCASSVNPDEKLFFGSGTQLSVL.

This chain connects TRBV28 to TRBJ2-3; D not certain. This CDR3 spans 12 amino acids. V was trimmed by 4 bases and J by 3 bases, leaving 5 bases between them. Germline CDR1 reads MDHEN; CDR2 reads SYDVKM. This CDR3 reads CASSSMTDTQYF. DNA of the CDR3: TGTGCCAGCAGTTCGATGACAGATACGCAGTATTTT.

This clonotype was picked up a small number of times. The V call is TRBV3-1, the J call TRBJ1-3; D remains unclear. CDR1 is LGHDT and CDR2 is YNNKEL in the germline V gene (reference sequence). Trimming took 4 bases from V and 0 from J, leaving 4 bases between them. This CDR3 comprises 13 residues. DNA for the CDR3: TGTGCCAGCAGCCGCACCTCTGGAAACACCATATATTTT. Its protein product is CASSRTSGNTIYF.

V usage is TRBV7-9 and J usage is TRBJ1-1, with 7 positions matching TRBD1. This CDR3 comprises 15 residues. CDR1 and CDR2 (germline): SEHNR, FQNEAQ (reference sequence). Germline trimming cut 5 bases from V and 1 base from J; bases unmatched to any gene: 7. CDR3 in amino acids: CASSQGGKGNTEAFF. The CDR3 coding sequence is TGTGCCAGCAGCCAGGGGGGGAAAGGGAACACTGAAGCTTTCTTT. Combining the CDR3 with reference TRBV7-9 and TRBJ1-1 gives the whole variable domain DTGVSQNPRHKITKRGQNVTFRCDPISEHNRLYWYRQTLGQGPEFLTYFQNEAQLEKSRLLSDRFSAERPKGSFSTLEIQRTEQGDSAMYLCASSQGGKGNTEAFFGQGTRLTVV.

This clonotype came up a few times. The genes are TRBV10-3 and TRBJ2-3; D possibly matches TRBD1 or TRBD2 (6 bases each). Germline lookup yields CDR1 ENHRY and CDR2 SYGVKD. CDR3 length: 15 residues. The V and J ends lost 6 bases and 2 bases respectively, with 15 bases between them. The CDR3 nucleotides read TGTGCCATCAGAGGGCAGGGGACTCCCACAGATACGCAGTATTTT. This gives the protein CAIRGQGTPTDTQYF.

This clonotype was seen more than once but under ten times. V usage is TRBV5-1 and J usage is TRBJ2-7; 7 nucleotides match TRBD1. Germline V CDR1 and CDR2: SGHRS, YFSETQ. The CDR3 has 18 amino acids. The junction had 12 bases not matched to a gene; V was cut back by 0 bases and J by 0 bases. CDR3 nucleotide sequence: TGCGCCAGCAGCTTGGTAACAGGGGCCTTGTCGAGCTCCTACGAGCAGTACTTC. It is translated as CASSLVTGALSSSYEQYF.

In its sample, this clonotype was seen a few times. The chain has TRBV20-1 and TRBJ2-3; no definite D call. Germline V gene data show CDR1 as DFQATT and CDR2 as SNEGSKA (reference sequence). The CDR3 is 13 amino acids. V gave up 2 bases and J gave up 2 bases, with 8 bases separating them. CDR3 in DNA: TGCAGTGCTAGACTGGCAGCCACAGATACGCAGTATTTT. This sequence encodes CSARLAATDTQYF.

Written as DNA, the CDR3 is TGCAGCGTTGAAACCTGGGGCGGGAAGGGCGATGAGCAGTTCTTC. This translates into CSVETWGGKGDEQFF. This chain joins TRBV29-1 and TRBJ2-1; D might be TRBD2 (6 bases). V dropped 2 bases and J dropped 8 bases, with 19 bases sitting between them. This CDR3 spans 15 amino acids. Germline assignment: CDR1 SQVTM and CDR2 ANQGSEA.

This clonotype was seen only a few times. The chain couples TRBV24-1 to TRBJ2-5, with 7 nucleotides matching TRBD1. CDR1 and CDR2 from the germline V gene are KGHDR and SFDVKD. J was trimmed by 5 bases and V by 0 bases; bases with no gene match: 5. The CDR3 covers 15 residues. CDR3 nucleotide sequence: TGTGCCACCAGTGATTTGCAAGGGGGCGCCGAGACCCAGTACTTC. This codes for CATSDLQGGAETQYF.

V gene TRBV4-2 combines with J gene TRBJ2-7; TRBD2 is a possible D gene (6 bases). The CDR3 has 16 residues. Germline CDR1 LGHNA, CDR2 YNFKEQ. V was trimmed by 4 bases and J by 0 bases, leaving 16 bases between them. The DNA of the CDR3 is TGTGCCAGCAGCCTGGGGGGTTCAGCGGTCTCCTACGAGCAGTACTTC. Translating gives CASSLGGSAVSYEQYF.

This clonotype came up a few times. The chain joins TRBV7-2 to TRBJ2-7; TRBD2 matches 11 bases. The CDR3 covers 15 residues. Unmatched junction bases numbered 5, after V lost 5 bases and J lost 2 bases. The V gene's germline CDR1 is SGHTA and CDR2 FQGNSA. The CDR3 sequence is CASSLRLAGPYEQYF. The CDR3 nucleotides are TGTGCCAGCAGCCTAAGACTAGCGGGACCCTACGAGCAGTACTTC.

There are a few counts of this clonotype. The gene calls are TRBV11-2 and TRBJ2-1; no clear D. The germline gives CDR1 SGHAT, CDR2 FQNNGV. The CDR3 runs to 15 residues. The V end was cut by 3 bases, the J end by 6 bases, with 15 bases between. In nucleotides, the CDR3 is TGTGCCAGCAGCTTCATCGGTACTGCCGGCAATGAGCAGTTCTTC. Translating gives CASSFIGTAGNEQFF.

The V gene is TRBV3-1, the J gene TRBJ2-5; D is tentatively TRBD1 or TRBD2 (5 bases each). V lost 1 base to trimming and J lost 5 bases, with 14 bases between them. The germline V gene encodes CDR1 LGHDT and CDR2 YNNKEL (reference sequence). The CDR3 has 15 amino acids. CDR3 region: CASSQGRGVGETQYF. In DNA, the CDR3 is TGTGCCAGCAGCCAAGGAAGGGGAGTTGGGGAGACCCAGTACTTC.

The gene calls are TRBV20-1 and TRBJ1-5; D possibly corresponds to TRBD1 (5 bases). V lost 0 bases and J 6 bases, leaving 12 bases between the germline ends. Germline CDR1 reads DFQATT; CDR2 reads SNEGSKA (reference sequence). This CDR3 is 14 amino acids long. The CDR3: CSARDREQSQPQHF. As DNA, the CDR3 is TGCAGTGCTAGAGACAGGGAACAAAGTCAGCCCCAGCATTTT.